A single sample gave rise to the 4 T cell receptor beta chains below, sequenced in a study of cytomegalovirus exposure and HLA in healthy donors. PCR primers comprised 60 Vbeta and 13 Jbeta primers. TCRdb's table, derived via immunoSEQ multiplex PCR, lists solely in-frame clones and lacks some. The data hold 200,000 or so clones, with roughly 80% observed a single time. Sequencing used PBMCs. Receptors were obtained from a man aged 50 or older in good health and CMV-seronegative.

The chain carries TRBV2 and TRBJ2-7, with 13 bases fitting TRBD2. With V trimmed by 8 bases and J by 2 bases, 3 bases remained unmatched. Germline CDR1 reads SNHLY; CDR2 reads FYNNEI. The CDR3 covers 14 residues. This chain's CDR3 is CASFGLAGAYEQYF. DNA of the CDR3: TGTGCCAGCTTTGGACTAGCGGGGGCCTACGAGCAGTACTTC.

CDR3 nucleotides: TGCAGCGTTGCGCGACTAAGCGGGTCCTACAATGAGCAGTTCTTC. This translates into CSVARLSGSYNEQFF. The chain couples TRBV29-1 to TRBJ2-1; D might be TRBD2 (6 bases). The germline V gene has CDR1 SQVTM and CDR2 ANQGSEA. This CDR3 has 15 amino acids. Deletions cut 4 bases from V and 1 base from J, with 14 bases between.

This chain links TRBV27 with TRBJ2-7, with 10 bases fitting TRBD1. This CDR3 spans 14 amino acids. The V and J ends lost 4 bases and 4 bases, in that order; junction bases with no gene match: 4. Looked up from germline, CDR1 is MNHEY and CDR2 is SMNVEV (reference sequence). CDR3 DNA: TGTGCCAGCAGTTGGGGGACAGGGGAATACGAGCAGTACTTC. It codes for CASSWGTGEYEQYF.

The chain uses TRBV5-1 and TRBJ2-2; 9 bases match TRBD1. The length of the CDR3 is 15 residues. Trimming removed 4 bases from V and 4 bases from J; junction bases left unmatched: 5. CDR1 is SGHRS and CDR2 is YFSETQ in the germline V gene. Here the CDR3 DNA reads TGCGCCAGCAGCCCCCAGGACAGGGGCACCGGGGAGCTGTTTTTT. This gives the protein CASSPQDRGTGELFF.